This is a list of T cell receptor beta chains from one sample in a study of Tregs in tolerant kidney transplant recipients. Here immunoSEQ multiplex PCR was the method, and the copy in TCRdb shows in-frame clones only, minus some. Here the sample spans about 50,000 clones, around nine tenths being singletons. This sample comprised CD8+ T cells from blood (PBMCs), obtained 12 months after the transplant. The receptors here all came from a human patient who received a combined kidney and bone marrow transplant. Some T cells may originate from the graft donor. Both conserved end residues are part of each CDR3. The D gene is left open where the match is weak. Not all rows give a size; the values are once, few, many and, for expanded clones, a class.

V gene: TRBV7-9; D gene: NA; clone size: NA; J gene: TRBJ2-5; CDR3 DNA: TGTGCCAGCAGATTATGGGGAGGAGGAGAGACCCAGTACTTC; CDR3 protein: CASRLWGGGETQYF
V gene: TRBV4-3; D gene: NA; clone size: NA; J gene: TRBJ2-1; CDR3 DNA: TGCGCCAGCAGCCAAGAGGAGCTCTATGAGCAGTTCTTC; CDR3 protein: CASSQEELYEQFF
V gene: TRBV2; D gene: TRBD2; clone size: NA; J gene: TRBJ2-5; CDR3 DNA: TGTGCCAGCAGACTTGGACTAGTCCAAGAGACCCAGTACTTC; CDR3 protein: CASRLGLVQETQYF
V gene: TRBV27; D gene: TRBD1; clone size: NA; J gene: TRBJ1-1; CDR3 DNA: TGTGCCAGCAGTTTCAGGACAGGCAACACTGAAGCTTTCTTT; CDR3 protein: CASSFRTGNTEAFF
V gene: TRBV11-3; D gene: NA; clone size: NA; J gene: TRBJ2-3; CDR3 DNA: TGTGCCAGCACACCGGGACTCACAGATACGCAGTATTTT; CDR3 protein: CASTPGLTDTQYF
V gene: TRBV28; D gene: NA; clone size: NA; J gene: TRBJ2-5; CDR3 DNA: TGTGCCAGCGGGGGGCGGGGGGAGACCCAGTACTTC; CDR3 protein: CASGGRGETQYF
V gene: TRBV12-5; D gene: NA; clone size: NA; J gene: TRBJ2-5; CDR3 DNA: TGTGCTAGTGGTTTGGACACGGGCCGCACTGGCGAGGGCCAAGAGACCCAGTACTTC; CDR3 protein: CASGLDTGRTGEGQETQYF
V gene: TRBV28; D gene: TRBD1; clone size: NA; J gene: TRBJ1-2; CDR3 DNA: TGTGCCAGCAGTTTAGGGGACAGGGGGCCTGGCTACACCTTC; CDR3 protein: CASSLGDRGPGYTF
V gene: TRBV5-6; D gene: NA; clone size: few; J gene: TRBJ2-7; CDR3 DNA: TGTGCCAGCAGCTTGTTTTGGGGCAGTAAGGACGAGCAGTACTTC; CDR3 protein: CASSLFWGSKDEQYF
V gene: TRBV4-1; D gene: NA; clone size: NA; J gene: TRBJ1-1; CDR3 DNA: TGCGCCAGCAGCTCCCGGACTTCGGGGGACACTGAAGCTTTCTTT; CDR3 protein: CASSSRTSGDTEAFF
V gene: TRBV7-8; D gene: NA; clone size: NA; J gene: TRBJ2-7; CDR3 DNA: TGTGCCAGCAGCTTACATGTCGGGACTTACTCCTACGAGCAGTACTTC; CDR3 protein: CASSLHVGTYSYEQYF
V gene: TRBV29-1; D gene: TRBD1; clone size: NA; J gene: TRBJ1-1; CDR3 DNA: TGCAGCGTTGTACAGGGGATCACTGAAGCTTTCTTT; CDR3 protein: CSVVQGITEAFF
V gene: TRBV9; D gene: TRBD2; clone size: NA; J gene: TRBJ2-7; CDR3 DNA: TGTGCCAGCAGCGGAACTAGCGCTTCCTACGAGCAGTACTTC; CDR3 protein: CASSGTSASYEQYF
V gene: TRBV11-2; D gene: TRBD2; clone size: once; J gene: TRBJ2-7; CDR3 DNA: TGTGCCAGCAGCTTAAATCGACTAGCGGGTAGCTCCTACGAGCAGTACTTC; CDR3 protein: CASSLNRLAGSSYEQYF
V gene: TRBV5-4; D gene: NA; clone size: few; J gene: TRBJ1-4; CDR3 DNA: TGTGCCAGCAGCTTGGGAAGGGGGAGGGATGAAAAACTGTTTTTT; CDR3 protein: CASSLGRGRDEKLFF
V gene: TRBV11-1; D gene: TRBD2; clone size: NA; J gene: TRBJ2-1; CDR3 DNA: TGTGCCAGCAGCTTCGCGCGGGAGGGCAACAATGAGCAGTTCTTC; CDR3 protein: CASSFAREGNNEQFF
V gene: TRBV10-1; D gene: TRBD2; clone size: NA; J gene: TRBJ2-3; CDR3 DNA: TGCGCCAGCAGTGAGAGGGAGGGAAGGTCCCGGCAAGATACGCAGTATTTT; CDR3 protein: CASSEREGRSRQDTQYF
V gene: TRBV4-2; D gene: TRBD1; clone size: few; J gene: TRBJ1-5; CDR3 DNA: TGTGCCAGCAGCCAATTGCAGGGGGTTCAGCCCCAGCATTTT; CDR3 protein: CASSQLQGVQPQHF
V gene: TRBV27; D gene: NA; clone size: NA; J gene: TRBJ1-3; CDR3 DNA: TGTGCCAGCAGTTTGGACACCCACTCTGGAAACACCATATATTTT; CDR3 protein: CASSLDTHSGNTIYF
V gene: TRBV9; D gene: NA; clone size: NA; J gene: TRBJ2-3; CDR3 DNA: TGTGCCAGCAGCGCTTATATTGGCACAGATACGCAGTATTTT; CDR3 protein: CASSAYIGTDTQYF
V gene: TRBV5-5; D gene: NA; clone size: NA; J gene: TRBJ2-7; CDR3 DNA: TGTGCCAGCAGCTTGACGTGGGAGTTCCTCTACGAGCAGTACTTC; CDR3 protein: CASSLTWEFLYEQYF
V gene: TRBV7-3; D gene: NA; clone size: once; J gene: TRBJ2-1; CDR3 DNA: TGTGCCAGCAGCACCACAGGGATCAATGAGCAGTTCTTC; CDR3 protein: CASSTTGINEQFF
V gene: TRBV15; D gene: TRBD1; clone size: NA; J gene: TRBJ1-5; CDR3 DNA: TGTGCCACCAGCCCTCGGACAGGTGCTAATCAGCCCCAGCATTTT; CDR3 protein: CATSPRTGANQPQHF
V gene: TRBV7-9; D gene: TRBD2; clone size: NA; J gene: TRBJ2-3; CDR3 DNA: TGTGCCAGCAGCGAACCGGGACTAGCGTTGCGCACAGATACGCAGTATTTT; CDR3 protein: CASSEPGLALRTDTQYF
V gene: TRBV15; D gene: NA; clone size: NA; J gene: TRBJ2-5; CDR3 DNA: TGTGCCACCAGCCTGGCCCAAGAGACCCAGTACTTC; CDR3 protein: CATSLAQETQYF
V gene: TRBV4-3; D gene: TRBD2; clone size: NA; J gene: TRBJ2-1; CDR3 DNA: TGCGCCAGCAGCCAAGATCTTACTAGCGGGAGCTATGAGCAGTTCTTC; CDR3 protein: CASSQDLTSGSYEQFF
V gene: TRBV4-3; D gene: NA; clone size: NA; J gene: TRBJ1-2; CDR3 DNA: TGCGCCAGCAGCCAAGAATCTGGTTCGGGGGGCGGGTATGGCTACACCTTC; CDR3 protein: CASSQESGSGGGYGYTF
V gene: TRBV5-4; D gene: NA; clone size: NA; J gene: TRBJ1-1; CDR3 DNA: TGTGCCAGCAGCATAGATCGGGGAGGCACTGAAGCTTTCTTT; CDR3 protein: CASSIDRGGTEAFF